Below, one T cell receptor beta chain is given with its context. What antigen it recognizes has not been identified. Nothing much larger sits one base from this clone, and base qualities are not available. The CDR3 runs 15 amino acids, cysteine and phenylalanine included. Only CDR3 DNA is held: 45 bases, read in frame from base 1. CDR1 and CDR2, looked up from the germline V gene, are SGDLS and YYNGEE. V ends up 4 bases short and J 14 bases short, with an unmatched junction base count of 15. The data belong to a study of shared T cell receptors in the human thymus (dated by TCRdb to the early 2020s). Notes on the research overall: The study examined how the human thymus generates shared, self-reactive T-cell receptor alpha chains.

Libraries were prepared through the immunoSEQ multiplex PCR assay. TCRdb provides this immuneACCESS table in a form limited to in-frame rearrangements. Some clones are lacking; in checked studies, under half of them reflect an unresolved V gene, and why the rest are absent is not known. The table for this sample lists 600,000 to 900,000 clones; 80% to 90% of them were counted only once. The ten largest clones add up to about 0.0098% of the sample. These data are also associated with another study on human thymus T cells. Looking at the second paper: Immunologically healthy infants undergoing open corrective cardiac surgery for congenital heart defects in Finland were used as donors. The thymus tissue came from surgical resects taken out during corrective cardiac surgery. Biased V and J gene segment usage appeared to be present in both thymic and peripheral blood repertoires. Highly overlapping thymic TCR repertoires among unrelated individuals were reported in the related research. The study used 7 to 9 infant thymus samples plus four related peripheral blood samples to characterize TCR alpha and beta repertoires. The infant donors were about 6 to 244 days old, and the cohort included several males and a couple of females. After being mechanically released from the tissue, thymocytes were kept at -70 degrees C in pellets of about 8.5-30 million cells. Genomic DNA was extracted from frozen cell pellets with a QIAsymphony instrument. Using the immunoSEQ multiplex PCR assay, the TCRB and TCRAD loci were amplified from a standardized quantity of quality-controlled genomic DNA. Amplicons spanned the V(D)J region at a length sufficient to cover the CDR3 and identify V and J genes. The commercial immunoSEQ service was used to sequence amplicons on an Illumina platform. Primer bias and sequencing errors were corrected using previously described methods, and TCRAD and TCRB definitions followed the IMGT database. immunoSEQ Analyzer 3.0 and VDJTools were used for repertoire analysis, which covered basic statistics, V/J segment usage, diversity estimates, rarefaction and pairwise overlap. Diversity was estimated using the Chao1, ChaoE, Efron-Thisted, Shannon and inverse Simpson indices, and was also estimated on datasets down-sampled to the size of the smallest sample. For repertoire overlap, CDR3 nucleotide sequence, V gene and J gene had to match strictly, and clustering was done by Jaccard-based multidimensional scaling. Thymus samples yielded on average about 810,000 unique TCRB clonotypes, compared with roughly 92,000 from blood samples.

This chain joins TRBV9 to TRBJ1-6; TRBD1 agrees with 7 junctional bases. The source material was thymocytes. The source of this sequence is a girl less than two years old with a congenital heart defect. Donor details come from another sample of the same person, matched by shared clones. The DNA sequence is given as TGTGCCAGCAGCAGCCGGGACAGCGAAGCTGGGGCCCTCCACTTT. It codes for CASSSRDSEAGALHF.